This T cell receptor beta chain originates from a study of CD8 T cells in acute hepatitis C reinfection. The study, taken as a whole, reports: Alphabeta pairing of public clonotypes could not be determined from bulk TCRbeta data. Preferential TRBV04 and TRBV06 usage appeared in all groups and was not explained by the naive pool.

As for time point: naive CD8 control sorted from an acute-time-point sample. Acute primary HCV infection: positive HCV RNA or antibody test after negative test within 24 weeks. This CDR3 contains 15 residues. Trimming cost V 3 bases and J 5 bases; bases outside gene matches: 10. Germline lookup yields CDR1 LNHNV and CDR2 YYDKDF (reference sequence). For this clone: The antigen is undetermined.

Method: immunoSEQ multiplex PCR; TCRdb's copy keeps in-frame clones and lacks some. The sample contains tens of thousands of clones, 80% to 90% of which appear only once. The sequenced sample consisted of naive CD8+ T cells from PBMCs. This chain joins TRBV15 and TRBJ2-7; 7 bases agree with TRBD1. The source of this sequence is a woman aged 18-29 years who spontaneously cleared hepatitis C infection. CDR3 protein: CATSSEQGFSHEQYF. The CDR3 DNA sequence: TGTGCCACCAGCAGCGAACAGGGGTTTTCCCACGAGCAGTACTTC.